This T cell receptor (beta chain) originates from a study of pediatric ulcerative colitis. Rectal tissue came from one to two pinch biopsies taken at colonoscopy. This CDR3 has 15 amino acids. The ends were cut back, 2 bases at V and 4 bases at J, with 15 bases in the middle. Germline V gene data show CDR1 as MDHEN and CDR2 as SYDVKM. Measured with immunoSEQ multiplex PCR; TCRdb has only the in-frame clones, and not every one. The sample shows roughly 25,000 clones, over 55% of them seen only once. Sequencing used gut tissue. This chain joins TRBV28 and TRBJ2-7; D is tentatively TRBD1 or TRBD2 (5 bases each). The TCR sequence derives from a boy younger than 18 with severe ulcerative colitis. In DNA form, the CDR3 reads TGTGCCAGCAGTTTACCCGGGGCGGTCCGGTACGAGCAGTACTTC. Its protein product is CASSLPGAVRYEQYF.